This T cell receptor beta chain was identified in a study of OX40 agonist ivuxolimab in advanced cancers. Study background: The diagnoses of dose-escalation patients were hepatocellular carcinoma, melanoma, renal cell or head and neck cancer. The mean age was about 61 years, ranging from 23 to 79, with roughly four fifths of participants male. Study-wide results and limits: In a subset of nonresponders, normalized T-cell clonal expansion was also low. Average numbers of expanded clones were greater in CD8+ T cells than in CD4+.

Turning to this clone: Its antigen is currently unknown.

TCRdb's copy holds only in-frame clones and misses some; the assay was immunoSEQ multiplex PCR. The sample includes 77,000 or so clones, roughly 91% seen only once; the top ten take around 0.3%. Germline loops: CDR1 LGHNA, CDR2 YNFKEQ. CDR3 length: 14 amino acids. The V end was cut by 5 bases, the J end by 2 bases, with 13 bases between. The sequence derives from an adult with an advanced solid tumor such as melanoma, head and neck, liver or kidney cancer. The chain links TRBV4-2 to TRBJ2-7; maybe TRBD1 (6 bases). The sequences come from CD4+ or CD8+ T cells sorted from blood, collected in a trial of the OX40 agonist ivuxolimab. The CDR3 loop is CASSLAGDPYEQYF. CDR3 DNA: TGTGCCAGCAGCTTGGCAGGGGACCCCTACGAGCAGTACTTC.